A selection of T cell receptor beta chains follows, all from one sample in a study of identical twins. Via MiXCR, TCRdb re-called the 5' RACE reads, giving one row per CDR3 protein. The sample carries over 600,000 distinct CDR3 sequences, 21% recorded once. The data also belong to a second study, concerning T cells expressing NK-cell markers.

The specimen sequenced was PBMCs. These receptors were taken from a woman aged 18-30 years in good health. Both conserved end residues are part of each CDR3. The D gene is left open where the match is weak. Not all rows give a size; the values are once, few, many and, for expanded clones, a class.

TRBJ2-3	TRBV12-3/TRBV12-4	-	-	TGTGCCAGCAGTTCCGCCGTCATGCCGAGGGAGCAGTATTTT	CASSSAVMPREQYF
TRBJ1-1	TRBV6-1	-	many	TGTGCCAGCAGTGAAGCATCCCCACCTAACACTGAAGCTTTCTTT	CASSEASPPNTEAFF
TRBJ2-1	TRBV10-3	TRBD2	few	TGTGCCATCACCAGAGGGTTAGCGACGGGGGGTGAGCAGTTCTTC	CAITRGLATGGEQFF
TRBJ1-5	TRBV10-3	-	few	TGTGCCATCAGTGAGCTACAAAGCAATCAGCCCCAGCATTTT	CAISELQSNQPQHF
TRBJ1-6	TRBV9	-	many	TGTGCCAGCAGCGTAACGGACCTTCGGCGAGGGAATTCACCCCTCCACTTT	CASSVTDLRRGNSPLHF
TRBJ2-1	TRBV15	-	-	TGTGCCACCAGCTCGGGGAGACTCAATGAGCAGTTCTTC	CATSSGRLNEQFF
TRBJ2-1	TRBV6-2/TRBV6-3	-	few	TGTGCCAGCAGGCCAGGGGTAGCCTACAATGAGCAGTTCTTC	CASRPGVAYNEQFF
TRBJ1-1	TRBV12-3/TRBV12-4	-	many	TGTGCCAGCCGCACCTTGTGGAACACTGAAGCTTTCTTT	CASRTLWNTEAFF
TRBJ2-1	TRBV29-1	TRBD2	few	TGCAGCGTTCCCAAGGGCGGGAGGGGTGAGCAGTTCTTC	CSVPKGGRGEQFF
TRBJ2-7	TRBV2	-	many	TGCGCCAGCAGCGTTCAGGGCTACGAGCAGTACTTC	CASSVQGYEQYF
TRBJ2-5	TRBV5-5	-	-	TGTGCCAGCAGCCATATTGGGGGGCTGGAGACCCAGTACTTC	CASSHIGGLETQYF
TRBJ2-5	TRBV20-1	TRBD2	few	TGCAGTGCTCCTATGGGGGGGCAAGAGACCCAGTACTTC	CSAPMGGQETQYF
TRBJ2-7	TRBV5-5	-	few	TGTGCCAGCAGCCCTGGCCTCACAAGGTTGTACTTC	CASSPGLTRLYF
TRBJ2-1	TRBV5-6	-	many	TGTGCCAGCAGCTTGAGACTCGACTCTTACAATGAGCAGTTCTTC	CASSLRLDSYNEQFF
TRBJ1-2	TRBV5-5	-	-	TGTGCCAGCAGCTTGGGGTTGGGGGACTATGGCTACACCTTC	CASSLGLGDYGYTF
TRBJ1-1	TRBV20-1	-	many	TGCAGTGCTCACGGGGGTCAGGTTGAAGCTTTCTTT	CSAHGGQVEAFF
TRBJ2-1	TRBV20-1	TRBD2	-	TGCAGTGCTAGAGCCTGGCTAGCGGGGTCCTACAATGAGCAGTTCTTC	CSARAWLAGSYNEQFF
TRBJ1-1	TRBV9	-	few	TGTGCCAGCAGCGTCTCCCCCCTAAACACTGAAGCTTTCTTT	CASSVSPLNTEAFF
TRBJ1-2	TRBV29-1	TRBD1	-	TGCAGCACCCGTTCAGGGGGGCCAGGCTACACCTTC	CSTRSGGPGYTF
TRBJ2-7	TRBV6-6	-	-	TGTGCCAGCAGTTATGTCAGCCAGTGGGAGCAGTACTTC	CASSYVSQWEQYF
TRBJ1-2	TRBV6-5	TRBD1	many	TGTGCCAGCAGTTCTTGGGACAGGGGCGGCTACACCTTC	CASSSWDRGGYTF
TRBJ2-7	TRBV12-3/TRBV12-4	-	-	TGTGCCACAGCCCTAACGGGGAAAACCTACGAGCAGTACTTC	CATALTGKTYEQYF
TRBJ2-1	TRBV12-3/TRBV12-4	-	few	TGTGCCAGCAGTTGGGCTAGAGTCCACAATGAGCAGTTCTTC	CASSWARVHNEQFF
TRBJ1-2	TRBV5-1	-	-	TGCGCCAGCAGCTTGGGCCAGGGAAGCTATGGCTACACCTTC	CASSLGQGSYGYTF
TRBJ2-7	TRBV14	-	-	TGTGCCAGCAGCCAAGATTACGAGGTGTTCGACTCCTACGAGCAGTACTTC	CASSQDYEVFDSYEQYF
TRBJ2-7	TRBV20-1	TRBD1	many	TGCAGTGCCGCTAGGACAGGCACGACCTACGAGCAGTACTTC	CSAARTGTTYEQYF
TRBJ2-7	TRBV12-3/TRBV12-4	-	few	TGTGCCAGCAGCCTCTCCGTTGAGCAGTACTTC	CASSLSVEQYF
TRBJ1-2	TRBV25-1	-	few	TGTGCCAGCAGTGAAGGAGGGGACGGCTACACCTTC	CASSEGGDGYTF